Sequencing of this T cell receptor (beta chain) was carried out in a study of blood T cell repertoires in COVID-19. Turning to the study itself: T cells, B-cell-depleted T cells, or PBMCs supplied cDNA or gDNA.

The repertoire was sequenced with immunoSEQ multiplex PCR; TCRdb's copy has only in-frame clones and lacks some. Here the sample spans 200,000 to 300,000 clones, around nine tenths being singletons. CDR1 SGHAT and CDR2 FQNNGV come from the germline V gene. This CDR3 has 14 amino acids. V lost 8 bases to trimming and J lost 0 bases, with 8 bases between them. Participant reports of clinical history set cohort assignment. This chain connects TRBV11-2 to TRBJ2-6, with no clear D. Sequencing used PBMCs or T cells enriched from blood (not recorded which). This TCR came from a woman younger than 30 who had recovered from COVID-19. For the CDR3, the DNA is TGTGCCAGCGGTGCGAGCTCTGGGGCCAACGTCCTGACTTTC. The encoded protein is CASGASSGANVLTF.